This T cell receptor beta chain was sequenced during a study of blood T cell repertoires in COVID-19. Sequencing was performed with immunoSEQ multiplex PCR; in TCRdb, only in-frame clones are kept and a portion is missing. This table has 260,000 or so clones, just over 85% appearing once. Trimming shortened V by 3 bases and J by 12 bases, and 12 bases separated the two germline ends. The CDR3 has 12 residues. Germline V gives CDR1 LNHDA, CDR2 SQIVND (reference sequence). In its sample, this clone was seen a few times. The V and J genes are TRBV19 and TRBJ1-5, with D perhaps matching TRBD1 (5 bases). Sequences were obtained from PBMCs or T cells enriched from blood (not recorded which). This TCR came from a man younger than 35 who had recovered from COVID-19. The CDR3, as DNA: TGTGCCAGTAGTATCGGGCAGGGAGGCCAGCATTTT. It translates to CASSIGQGGQHF.